This is a list of T cell receptor beta chains from one sample in a study of beta chain features in type 1 diabetes. Produced via immunoSEQ multiplex PCR; TCRdb's table is partial and in-frame only. The table includes hundreds of thousands of clones, 15% to 19% detected once. The material sequenced was naive CD4+ T cells from blood. All receptors derive from a man aged 18 to 30 in good health. CDR3s leave out the opening cysteine and the closing phenylalanine or tryptophan. The D gene is left open where the match is weak. Rows give clone size only sometimes, using once, few, many, or a class for an expanded clone.

d_gene	v_gene	j_gene	abundance	CDR3aa
-	TRBV29-1	TRBJ1-2	few	SVPRYVNYGYT
TRBD2	TRBV5-1	TRBJ2-1	-	ASSWGTSGRAGEQF
TRBD1	TRBV28	TRBJ1-5	-	ASSSPGQGGSNQPQH
TRBD2	TRBV11-3	TRBJ2-1	-	ASGLAGINEQF
TRBD1	TRBV9	TRBJ1-2	few	ASSPRTGGPYGYT
-	TRBV6-4	TRBJ1-1	once	ASSETGYTEAF
-	TRBV9	TRBJ2-5	few	ASNLGGPETQY
-	TRBV4-3	TRBJ2-3	-	ASSQEGLFNTDTQY
-	TRBV6-1	TRBJ1-5	-	ASSGERSPSNQPQH
TRBD2	TRBV28	TRBJ2-1	-	ASSLRLAGGGEQF
-	TRBV5-8	TRBJ2-7	-	ASSLVAQETYEQY
-	TRBV27	TRBJ1-2	few	ASSLKVAPFYGYT
-	TRBV15	TRBJ2-5	-	ATSRDRQETQY
-	TRBV21-1	TRBJ1-5	-	ASSRPGQGYQPQH
TRBD1	TRBV9	TRBJ2-1	-	ASSVGDRYNEQF
TRBD2	TRBV7-2	TRBJ2-7	few	ASSLGLAGVDEQY
-	TRBV4-3	TRBJ2-1	-	ASSQDPPGHSYNEQF
TRBD1	TRBV5-1	TRBJ2-1	-	ASTPRGQGGYNEQF
TRBD1	TRBV2	TRBJ2-6	-	ASRGTGVGSGANVLT
-	TRBV9	TRBJ2-7	-	ASSPRGTEAYEQY
-	TRBV9	TRBJ1-1	few	ASSVVDVGTEAF
-	TRBV7-9	TRBJ2-7	few	ASSLSRQAVYEQY
-	TRBV2	TRBJ1-5	-	ASTKERKGNQPQH
-	TRBV10-3	TRBJ1-1	many	AIRETALNTEAF
TRBD1	TRBV7-7	TRBJ2-3	-	ASSPSGTETDTQY